This is a list of T cell receptor beta chains from one sample in a study of OX40 agonist ivuxolimab in advanced cancers. Sequencing was performed with immunoSEQ multiplex PCR; in TCRdb, only in-frame clones are kept and a portion is missing. The data hold about 63,000 clones, with 80% to 90% observed a single time. Sample: CD4+ or CD8+ T cells sorted from blood, taken in a trial of the OX40 agonist ivuxolimab. Source of these receptors: an adult with an advanced solid tumor such as melanoma, head and neck, liver or kidney cancer. The CDR3 runs from the conserved cysteine through the conserved F or W. A D gene is named only where the DNA matches it firmly. Clone sizes are given selectively: once, few, many, or a class where the clone is expanded.

d_call: TRBD1
j_call: TRBJ1-2
clone_size: .
v_call: TRBV6-1
cdr3_aa: CASSGTGPTEGYTF
cdr3_nt: TGTGCCAGCAGTGGGACAGGCCCCACTGAAGGCTACACCTTC

d_call: .
j_call: TRBJ2-7
clone_size: .
v_call: TRBV28
cdr3_aa: CASSQFESEQYF
cdr3_nt: TGTGCCAGCAGCCAATTCGAAAGCGAGCAGTACTTC

d_call: .
j_call: TRBJ1-3
clone_size: .
v_call: TRBV28
cdr3_aa: CASTRSGNTIYF
cdr3_nt: TGTGCCAGCACCCGCTCTGGAAACACCATATATTTT

d_call: TRBD1
j_call: TRBJ2-7
clone_size: .
v_call: TRBV5-1
cdr3_aa: CASSIQGVNEQYF
cdr3_nt: TGCGCCAGCAGCATCCAGGGGGTGAACGAGCAGTACTTC

d_call: .
j_call: TRBJ1-5
clone_size: .
v_call: TRBV2
cdr3_aa: CASCTESNQPQHF
cdr3_nt: TGTGCCAGTTGTACAGAGAGCAATCAGCCCCAGCATTTT

d_call: .
j_call: TRBJ1-2
clone_size: once
v_call: TRBV25-1
cdr3_aa: CASSWQPYGYTF
cdr3_nt: TGTGCCAGCAGTTGGCAGCCCTATGGCTACACCTTC

d_call: .
j_call: TRBJ1-2
clone_size: .
v_call: TRBV11-2
cdr3_aa: CASSSPSRYGYTF
cdr3_nt: TGTGCCAGCAGCTCTCCGTCCAGGTATGGCTACACCTTC

d_call: .
j_call: TRBJ1-3
clone_size: .
v_call: TRBV29-1
cdr3_aa: CSVEDATRDTIYF
cdr3_nt: TGCAGCGTTGAAGATGCAACCCGAGACACCATATATTTT

d_call: .
j_call: TRBJ2-7
clone_size: .
v_call: TRBV21-1
cdr3_aa: CASSTRTGRGDYEQYF
cdr3_nt: TGTGCCAGCAGCACTCGGACAGGGAGGGGAGACTACGAGCAGTACTTC

d_call: .
j_call: TRBJ1-6
clone_size: .
v_call: TRBV5-6
cdr3_aa: CASSWGYRDYNSPLHF
cdr3_nt: TGTGCCAGCAGCTGGGGGTACAGGGACTATAATTCACCCCTCCACTTT

d_call: .
j_call: TRBJ2-5
clone_size: .
v_call: TRBV5-4
cdr3_aa: CASSWSARAGETQYF
cdr3_nt: TGTGCCAGCAGCTGGTCGGCTCGGGCAGGGGAGACCCAGTACTTC

d_call: .
j_call: TRBJ2-2
clone_size: .
v_call: TRBV15
cdr3_aa: CATSRGAGELFF
cdr3_nt: TGTGCCACCAGCAGAGGGGCCGGGGAGCTGTTTTTT

d_call: TRBD1
j_call: TRBJ2-1
clone_size: .
v_call: TRBV7-9
cdr3_aa: CATQGQGDEQFF
cdr3_nt: TGTGCCACACAGGGGCAAGGCGATGAGCAGTTCTTC

d_call: .
j_call: TRBJ2-3
clone_size: .
v_call: TRBV29-1
cdr3_aa: CSVWRASTDTQYF
cdr3_nt: TGCAGCGTTTGGCGCGCTAGCACAGATACGCAGTATTTT

d_call: TRBD2
j_call: TRBJ2-7
clone_size: .
v_call: TRBV27
cdr3_aa: CASSLERGGNYEQYF
cdr3_nt: TGTGCCAGCAGTCTAGAGCGGGGGGGAAACTACGAGCAGTACTTC

d_call: .
j_call: TRBJ1-2
clone_size: .
v_call: TRBV20-1
cdr3_aa: CSATGFSRYTF
cdr3_nt: TGCAGTGCTACGGGGTTCTCTCGCTACACCTTC

d_call: .
j_call: TRBJ1-2
clone_size: .
v_call: TRBV12-2
cdr3_aa: CASRLECRINYGYTF
cdr3_nt: TGTGCAAGTCGCTTAGAGTGTCGGATAAACTATGGCTACACCTTC

d_call: .
j_call: TRBJ2-7
clone_size: .
v_call: TRBV28
cdr3_aa: CASSSIAAEYYEQYF
cdr3_nt: TGTGCCAGCAGTTCCATAGCGGCCGAATATTACGAGCAGTACTTC

d_call: TRBD2
j_call: TRBJ2-3
clone_size: .
v_call: TRBV4-2
cdr3_aa: CASSQHLSGASTDTQYF
cdr3_nt: TGTGCCAGCAGCCAACACCTTAGCGGGGCAAGCACAGATACGCAGTATTTT

d_call: TRBD1
j_call: TRBJ1-1
clone_size: .
v_call: TRBV5-1
cdr3_aa: CASSLQGGGTEAFF
cdr3_nt: TGCGCCAGCAGCTTACAGGGGGGAGGCACTGAAGCTTTCTTT

d_call: .
j_call: TRBJ2-5
clone_size: .
v_call: TRBV7-8
cdr3_aa: CASSTQGGQETQYF
cdr3_nt: TGTGCCAGCAGCACCCAGGGGGGGCAGGAGACCCAGTACTTC

d_call: .
j_call: TRBJ2-7
clone_size: once
v_call: TRBV7-2
cdr3_aa: CASSLRPGPIQSSYEQYF
cdr3_nt: TGTGCCAGCAGCTTACGCCCCGGGCCCATACAGAGCTCCTACGAGCAGTACTTC

d_call: .
j_call: TRBJ2-2
clone_size: .
v_call: TRBV29-1
cdr3_aa: CSVGSYTGELFF
cdr3_nt: TGCAGCGTTGGAAGCTACACCGGGGAGCTGTTTTTT

d_call: .
j_call: TRBJ1-5
clone_size: .
v_call: TRBV10-3
cdr3_aa: CAISDGLGQGNQPQHF
cdr3_nt: TGTGCCATCAGTGACGGCCTTGGCCAGGGCAATCAGCCCCAGCATTTT

d_call: TRBD1
j_call: TRBJ1-2
clone_size: .
v_call: TRBV13
cdr3_aa: CASSSGQGAYGYTF
cdr3_nt: TGTGCCAGCAGCTCGGGACAGGGGGCGTATGGCTACACCTTC

d_call: .
j_call: TRBJ2-5
clone_size: .
v_call: TRBV9
cdr3_aa: CASSFGAAEAQYF
cdr3_nt: TGTGCCAGCAGCTTCGGGGCAGCTGAGGCCCAGTACTTC

d_call: .
j_call: TRBJ1-4
clone_size: .
v_call: TRBV19
cdr3_aa: CASSTLSQGRTNEKLFF
cdr3_nt: TGTGCCAGTAGCACACTTTCTCAGGGGAGGACTAATGAAAAACTGTTTTTT

d_call: .
j_call: TRBJ1-5
clone_size: .
v_call: TRBV28
cdr3_aa: CASSLPGNGYSNQPQHF
cdr3_nt: TGTGCCAGCAGTTTGCCGGGTAACGGGTATAGCAATCAGCCCCAGCATTTT